This section outlines one T cell receptor beta chain sequence together with its context. In germline, CDR1 is DFQATT, CDR2 SNEGSKA (reference sequence). This CDR3 has 11 amino acids. Trimming shortened V by 7 bases and J by 5 bases, and 8 bases separated the two germline ends. This entry comes from a study of blood T cell repertoires in COVID-19. Overall study: PBMCs, B-cell-depleted T cells, or T cells were the source of the cDNA or gDNA that made up the material.

The study assigned cohorts using participant-reported clinical history. Donors in Cohort 3 counted as recovered after two negative PCRs, clearance, or symptom resolution. Sequenced by immunoSEQ multiplex PCR; TCRdb stores in-frame clones only, minus some. The sample carries fewer than 300,000 clones, 85% recorded once. The sequence came from a woman in her 50s who had recovered from COVID-19. The sample comprised PBMCs or T cells enriched from blood (not recorded which). V and J are TRBV20-1 and TRBJ1-4; no firm D call. CDR3 in amino acids: CSVKTNEKLFF. CDR3 sequence (DNA): TGCAGTGTTAAGACAAATGAAAAACTGTTTTTT.